This T cell receptor (beta chain) was sequenced for a study of OX40 agonist ivuxolimab in advanced cancers. Study-level background: There were three patients with partial responses, one having hepatocellular carcinoma and two cutaneous melanoma.

Sequencing was performed with immunoSEQ multiplex PCR; in TCRdb, only in-frame clones are kept and a portion is missing. This sample has about 70,000 clones; around nine tenths occur once, and the top ten carry roughly 1%. The sample was CD4+ or CD8+ T cells sorted from blood, taken in a trial of the OX40 agonist ivuxolimab. The source is an adult with an advanced solid tumor such as melanoma, head and neck, liver or kidney cancer.

The CDR3 reads CASSRRPDTQYF. The DNA for the CDR3 is TGTGCCAGCAGCCGTAGACCAGATACCCAGTACTTC. The chain uses TRBV11-2 and TRBJ2-5; D call uncertain. Germline V gives CDR1 SGHAT, CDR2 FQNNGV. Trimming pared 5 bases from V and 8 bases from J, leaving 12 bases between. The CDR3 loop spans 12 amino acids.